One and the same sample provided the 26 T cell receptor beta chains below, sequenced in a study of T-cell reconstitution after alpha-beta-depleted transplantation in children. A library of TCRbeta sequences, prepared with unique molecular identifiers, was generated. One entry per CDR3 protein, called by TCRdb with MiXCR from the PCR reads. The sample lists over 200,000 distinct CDR3 sequences, roughly 9.1% occurring once. This material consisted of PBMCs, mostly from graft donor cells, taken 360 days after TCRalphabeta/CD19-depleted stem cell transplant. Receptors originate from a male patient aged 2 to 9 who had a stem cell transplant for acute myeloid leukemia, so the T cells may come from the graft donor.

This chain joins TRBV12-3 or TRBV12-4 and TRBJ2-1; 9 bases are a match to TRBD1. The CDR3 consists of 15 residues. Trimming removed 6 bases from V and 9 bases from J; junction bases left unmatched: 12. In nucleotides, the CDR3 is TGTGCCAGCAGGTCTACAGGGGGCCCGTATGGTGAGCAGTTCTTC. It yields the protein CASRSTGGPYGEQFF.

This clonotype was picked up a small number of times. This chain connects TRBV13 to TRBJ1-2; a weak D match, TRBD1 (6 bases). Germline-derived CDR1 and CDR2 are PRHDT and FYEKMQ (reference sequence). The V and J ends lost 3 bases and 4 bases respectively, with 9 bases between them. This CDR3 is built from 13 residues. DNA for the CDR3: TGTGCCAGCAGCTTGTCACAGGGCTATGGCTACACCTTC. Its protein product is CASSLSQGYGYTF.

V usage is TRBV6-4 and J usage is TRBJ2-6; 7 bases match TRBD1. V trimming: 7 bases; J trimming: 0 bases; junction bases outside the gene matches: 21. The CDR3 has 21 residues. CDR1 MRHNA and CDR2 SNTAGT come from the germline V gene. CDR3 sequence: CASTLRSRGLIVFSGANVLTF. The CDR3 bases are TGTGCCAGCACCTTACGGTCAAGGGGGCTTATCGTTTTCTCTGGGGCCAACGTCCTGACTTTC.

CDR3 sequence: CSARDAGDQPQHF. Here the CDR3 DNA reads TGCAGTGCTAGAGATGCGGGAGATCAGCCCCAGCATTTT. This chain joins TRBV20-1 and TRBJ1-5; D call uncertain. V was trimmed by 0 bases and J by 5 bases, leaving 8 bases between them. Germline V CDR1 and CDR2: DFQATT, SNEGSKA (reference sequence). This CDR3 is built from 13 residues.

In its sample, this clonotype was seen many times. The V gene is TRBV29-1, the J gene TRBJ1-5; D is unresolved. This CDR3 comprises 13 residues. V gave up 4 bases and J gave up 5 bases, with 12 bases separating them. CDR1 is SQVTM and CDR2 is ANQGSEA in the germline V gene. Written as DNA, the CDR3 is TGCAGCGTTGGGCAAGCTGGTGATCAGCCCCAGCATTTT. Its translation is CSVGQAGDQPQHF. Looking up the rest from reference TRBV29-1 and TRBJ1-5 gives the full variable domain: SAVISQKPSRDICQRGTSLTIQCQVDSQVTMMFWYRQQPGQSLTLIATANQGSEATYESGFVIDKFPISRPNLTFSTLTVSNMSPEDSSIYLCSVGQAGDQPQHFGDGTRLSIL.

The chain links TRBV20-1 to TRBJ2-5; D possibly corresponds to TRBD1 (5 bases). Looked up from germline, CDR1 is DFQATT and CDR2 is SNEGSKA (reference sequence). The ends were cut back, 2 bases at V and 1 base at J, with 8 bases in the middle. The CDR3 length is 13 residues. The CDR3 nucleotides are TGCAGTGCTAGAAGGACAAGCCAAGAGACCCAGTACTTC. It specifies CSARRTSQETQYF.

This clonotype has at least ten counts. V gene TRBV10-3 combines with J gene TRBJ2-2; perhaps TRBD1 as D (5 bases). CDR3 length: 14 amino acids. Germline V gives CDR1 ENHRY, CDR2 SYGVKD. V was clipped by 7 bases and J by 3 bases, with 12 bases between them. CDR3 residues: CAITQGSDTGELFF. The CDR3 DNA reads as TGTGCCATCACCCAGGGATCGGACACCGGGGAGCTGTTTTTT.

In its sample, this clonotype was seen a few times. V gene TRBV20-1 combines with J gene TRBJ2-7; TRBD1 agrees at 9 bases. Germline CDR1 and CDR2: DFQATT and SNEGSKA (reference sequence). The CDR3 has 17 residues. The V and J ends lost 0 bases and 5 bases, in that order; junction bases with no gene match: 14. The chain's CDR3 is CSARDAVPGQGPHEQYF. The CDR3 region has the DNA TGCAGTGCTAGAGACGCCGTCCCGGGACAGGGCCCCCACGAGCAGTACTTC.

This clonotype has more than one count but fewer than ten. This chain connects TRBV12-3 or TRBV12-4 to TRBJ2-5, with D perhaps TRBD1 or TRBD2 (5 bases each). The CDR3 length is 13 residues. V lost 4 bases to trimming and J lost 4 bases, with 10 bases between them. CDR3 in amino acids: CASSYVGVETQYF. In DNA, the CDR3 is TGTGCCAGCAGTTACGTGGGGGTAGAGACCCAGTACTTC.

This clonotype was counted between two and nine times. The chain employs TRBV5-5 and TRBJ2-3; TRBD2 matches 12 bases. V was clipped by 2 bases and J by 4 bases; unmatched bases: 11. The germline gives CDR1 SGHKS, CDR2 YYEKEE (reference sequence). The CDR3 runs to 18 residues. In DNA, the CDR3 is TGTGCCAGCAGCTTCGGACTAGCGGGACCCGGGGGGGCAGATACGCAGTATTTT. Its translation: CASSFGLAGPGGADTQYF.

CDR3 nucleotide sequence: TGCAGTGCTGTCGGACAGGGGGCGGGAGAGACCCAGTACTTC. Translated: CSAVGQGAGETQYF. The rearrangement joins TRBV20-1 to TRBJ2-5; TRBD1 aligns across 11 bases. The CDR3 sequence is 14 residues long. Germline V gene sequence: CDR1 DFQATT, CDR2 SNEGSKA (reference sequence). Losses at the gene ends were 5 bases for V and 4 bases for J; bases not matched to a gene: 6.

This clonotype showed up many times. V usage is TRBV11-3 and J usage is TRBJ2-1, with 7 nucleotides matching TRBD1. After removal of 4 bases from V and 7 bases from J, the junction contained 10 bases not matched to a gene. This CDR3 is built from 15 residues. The V gene's germline CDR1 is SGHNT and CDR2 YENEEA. CDR3 amino acids: CASSSLTGYGNEQFF. In nucleotides, the CDR3 is TGTGCCAGCAGCTCTCTGACAGGGTATGGGAATGAGCAGTTCTTC.

Ten or more counts support this clonotype. The CDR3, as DNA: TGCGCCAGCAGCTTGCACGCAAAGGACGGGGAGCTGTTTTTT. Amino acids: CASSLHAKDGELFF. The chain has TRBV5-1 and TRBJ2-2; D is uncertain. V was pared by 1 base and J by 7 bases, with 11 bases between. Looked up from germline, CDR1 is SGHRS and CDR2 is YFSETQ. The CDR3 runs 14 residues.

V gene TRBV20-1 combines with J gene TRBJ1-1, with unresolved D. The CDR3 is 15 residues long. Trimming removed 3 bases from V and 0 bases from J, with 14 bases in between. The V gene's germline CDR1 is DFQATT and CDR2 SNEGSKA (reference sequence). DNA of the CDR3: TGCAGTGCTAGTCCCCCTGGGCGACTGAACACTGAAGCTTTCTTT. It yields the protein CSASPPGRLNTEAFF.

The chain combines TRBV6-1 with TRBJ2-1, with 7 bases fitting TRBD1. V was clipped by 10 bases and J by 4 bases; unmatched bases: 4. CDR3 length equals 12 residues. Germline V gives CDR1 MNHNS, CDR2 SASEGT. The CDR3 here is CATGQEYNEQFF. The CDR3 nucleotides read TGTGCCACCGGACAGGAGTACAATGAGCAGTTCTTC.

This sequence joins TRBV18 and TRBJ1-1; 7 positions match TRBD1. Germline V gene sequence: CDR1 KGHSH, CDR2 LQKENI. The length of the CDR3 is 14 residues. Unmatched junction bases numbered 5, after V lost 2 bases and J lost 5 bases. CDR3 nucleotide sequence: TGTGCCAGCTCACCAGAAGGGGGCTATACTGAAGCTTTCTTT. Amino acid sequence: CASSPEGGYTEAFF. Full variable domain (remainder filled in from reference TRBV18 and TRBJ1-1): NAGVMQNPRHLVRRRGQEARLRCSPMKGHSHVYWYRQLPEEGLKFMVYLQKENIIDESGMPKERFSAEFPKEGPSILRIQQVVRGDSAAYFCASSPEGGYTEAFFGQGTRLTVV.

This clonotype occurred many times. This rearrangement joins TRBV6-5 to TRBJ2-1, with 8 bases lining up with TRBD2. There are 15 residues in the CDR3. The ends lost 2 bases at V and 8 bases at J; junction bases unmatched: 8. Germline V lookup: CDR1 MNHEY, CDR2 SVGAGI. In DNA form, the CDR3 reads TGTGCCAGCAGTTACGTGGGACTAGATAGCGATGAGCAGTTCTTC. Encoded protein: CASSYVGLDSDEQFF.

This clonotype has only a few counts. The chain couples TRBV18 to TRBJ2-5; 10 bases are shared with TRBD2. V lost 2 bases, J lost 12 bases, and 3 bases stayed unmatched. This CDR3 region has 12 residues. The germline gives CDR1 KGHSH, CDR2 LQKENI. CDR3 protein: CASSPGTSEEYF. In nucleotides, the CDR3 is TGTGCCAGCTCACCAGGGACTAGCGAGGAGTACTTC.

This clonotype was recorded many times. V gene TRBV9 combines with J gene TRBJ2-7, with 11 bases matching TRBD1. This CDR3 has 14 amino acids. Losses at the gene ends were 2 bases for V and 6 bases for J; bases not matched to a gene: 4. CDR1 and CDR2 (germline): SGDLS, YYNGEE. The CDR3 bases are TGTGCCAGCAGCGTCGGACAGGGGGCAGGCGAGCAGTACTTC. This translates into CASSVGQGAGEQYF.

Of note for this clonotype: It may be a read error: a sequence one base away is much more abundant. V is TRBV9 and J is TRBJ2-1; D call uncertain. V dropped 2 bases and J dropped 8 bases, with 14 bases sitting between them. The CDR3 extends over 14 amino acids. Germline V gives CDR1 SGDLS, CDR2 YYNGEE. CDR3 nucleotides: TGTGCCAGCAGCGTCGAACTAAACAACGATGAGCAGTTCTTC. Protein product: CASSVELNNDEQFF.

This clonotype was counted between two and nine times. The chain has TRBV12-3 or TRBV12-4 and TRBJ1-1; TRBD1 aligns across 8 bases. The CDR3 is 16 residues long. The V gene end was trimmed by 6 bases and the J gene end by 1 base; junction bases not matched to a gene: 10. The CDR3 loop reads CASSPSPGTGNTEAFF. For the CDR3, the DNA is TGTGCCAGCAGCCCAAGTCCCGGGACAGGGAACACTGAAGCTTTCTTT.

This clonotype has at least ten counts. The chain is built from TRBV10-3 and TRBJ2-7; D is possibly TRBD1 (5 bases). CDR3 length: 13 amino acids. The V and J ends lost 4 bases and 4 bases respectively, with 11 bases between them. CDR1 and CDR2 from the germline V gene are ENHRY and SYGVKD. CDR3 amino acids: CAISGIQGYEQYV. CDR3 DNA sequence: TGTGCCATCAGTGGAATCCAGGGATACGAGCAGTACGTC.

This clonotype was detected many times. The chain is built from TRBV7-8 and TRBJ2-2, with D uncertain. Trimming pared 2 bases from V and 1 base from J, leaving 14 bases between. The CDR3 consists of 17 residues. Germline-derived CDR1 and CDR2 are SGHVS and FQNEAQ. CDR3 DNA sequence: TGTGCCAGCAGCTTATTCCCCCTCTACCTGAACACCGGGGAGCTGTTTTTT. It is translated as CASSLFPLYLNTGELFF.

The rearrangement joins TRBV23-1 to TRBJ2-7, with TRBD2 identical over 11 bases. TRBV23-1 has ORF status, its function being uncertain. Trimming removed 4 bases from V and 6 bases from J; junction bases left unmatched: 11. The CDR3 loop spans 16 amino acids. CDR3 DNA: TGCGCCAGCAGTCGCTCTAGCGGGAGGAAATCCCTCGAGCAGTACTTC. This sequence encodes CASSRSSGRKSLEQYF.

The chain uses TRBV11-2 and TRBJ2-7, with D maybe TRBD2 (6 bases). V was shortened by 4 bases and J by 0 bases, with 13 bases between the two germline ends. Germline CDR1 reads SGHAT; CDR2 reads FQNNGV. This CDR3 comprises 15 residues. Here the CDR3 reads CASSYGTVSSYEQYF. For the CDR3, the DNA is TGTGCCAGCAGCTACGGGACTGTGAGCTCCTACGAGCAGTACTTC.

This clonotype occurred a few times. The chain joins TRBV12-3 or TRBV12-4 to TRBJ1-5; D is unclear. CDR3 length equals 18 residues. Trimming cost V 2 bases and J 0 bases, with 17 bases left between them. DNA for the CDR3: TGTGCCAGCAGTTTAATGAGGGTGGCGGCGGATAGCAATCAGCCCCAGCATTTT. Its protein product is CASSLMRVAADSNQPQHF.